The 18 T cell receptor beta chains below come from one sample, sequenced in a study of shared clonotypes between healthy human individuals. TCRdb keeps only in-frame clones here, not all; method: immunoSEQ multiplex PCR. Of more than 2 million clones detected, around 95% appear once; the ten largest clones hold around 1.8%. Positively selected for CCR7, the CD45RO-negative cells used as naive CD8 cells excluded terminally differentiated effector memory CD45RA+ cells. The specimen sequenced was naive CD8+ T cells from PBMCs. These receptors originate from a man aged 18 to 30 in good health. Some clones in this sample may be carry-over from other donors' samples.

As concerns this clone: The sample carries other DNA sequences with the same CDR3. The rearrangement uses TRBV18 and TRBJ2-5; D perhaps matches TRBD1 (6 bases). The CDR3 has 13 residues. Trimming removed 3 bases at V and 4 bases at J, with 9 bases between. The V gene's germline CDR1 is KGHSH and CDR2 LQKENI. The CDR3 DNA reads as TGTGCCAGCTCACCGGGCAGGGGAGAGACCCAGTACTTC. Its translation: CASSPGRGETQYF. The variable domain in full, completed from reference TRBV18 and TRBJ2-5, reads NAGVMQNPRHLVRRRGQEARLRCSPMKGHSHVYWYRQLPEEGLKFMVYLQKENIIDESGMPKERFSAEFPKEGPSILRIQQVVRGDSAAYFCASSPGRGETQYFGPGTRLLVL.

Notes on this clone: Different DNA sequences within this sample yield the same CDR3. The chain links TRBV28 to TRBJ2-5, with D possibly being TRBD1 or TRBD2 (6 bases each). V lost 2 bases and J lost 5, with 12 bases in between. The CDR3 sequence is 14 residues long. Germline CDR1 and CDR2: MDHEN and SYDVKM. The CDR3 DNA sequence: TGTGCCAGCAGTTTAAGGGGGGCCCGGGAGACCCAGTACTTC. This codes for CASSLRGARETQYF.

This sequence joins TRBV6-6 and TRBJ1-4; D unclear. This CDR3 region has 16 residues. In germline, CDR1 is MNHNY, CDR2 SVGAGI (reference sequence). Trimming stripped 0 bases from V and 0 bases from J, with 8 bases between. The CDR3 here is CASSYSLGTTNEKLFF. CDR3 in DNA: TGTGCCAGCAGTTACTCACTGGGGACAACTAATGAAAAACTGTTTTTT.

The chain couples TRBV27 to TRBJ1-2; weak D call: TRBD1 (5 bases). In germline, CDR1 is MNHEY, CDR2 SMNVEV (reference sequence). With 3 bases removed from V and 3 bases from J, the gap between germline ends came to 14 bases. CDR3 size: 15 residues. CDR3 loop: CASSFEGSGHYGYTF. Here the CDR3 DNA reads TGTGCCAGCAGTTTCGAGGGCTCGGGGCACTATGGCTACACCTTC.

The chain joins TRBV7-9 to TRBJ2-1; 11 positions match TRBD2. The V gene's germline CDR1 is SEHNR and CDR2 FQNEAQ (reference sequence). There are 16 residues in the CDR3. Trimming at V came to 5 bases and at J to 2 bases, leaving 5 bases not matched to a gene. CDR3 residues: CASSPTSGGTYNEQFF. DNA for the CDR3: TGTGCCAGCAGCCCAACTAGCGGGGGTACCTACAATGAGCAGTTCTTC.

The gene calls are TRBV7-3 and TRBJ1-1; D is uncertain. Germline V gene data show CDR1 as SGHTA and CDR2 as FQGTGA. V lost 0 bases and J 0 bases, leaving 11 bases between the germline ends. The CDR3 runs to 16 residues. CDR3 in amino acids: CASSLTRRILNTEAFF. Here the CDR3 DNA reads TGTGCCAGCAGCTTAACCCGCCGTATATTGAACACTGAAGCTTTCTTT.

The chain joins TRBV19 to TRBJ1-2; D unresolved. V shed 2 bases and J shed 4 bases, with 14 bases lying between them. Germline V CDR1 and CDR2: LNHDA, SQIVND (reference sequence). The CDR3 loop spans 15 amino acids. As DNA, the CDR3 is TGTGCCAGTAGTATATTCCTCGGGCCGGGCTATGGCTACACCTTC. It translates to CASSIFLGPGYGYTF.

The chain carries TRBV5-4 and TRBJ2-7; TRBD2 matches 7 bases. V lost 10 bases and J lost 2; bases outside the gene matches: 9. Germline CDR1 reads SGHNT; CDR2 reads YYREEE (reference sequence). This CDR3 spans 13 amino acids. CDR3 coding DNA: TGTGCCGGGACCGGGACTACCACCTACGAGCAGTACTTC. Translating gives CAGTGTTTYEQYF.

The count of this clone is one. The rearrangement links TRBV19 to TRBJ1-2; 9 nucleotides line up with TRBD1. Germline V gives CDR1 LNHDA, CDR2 SQIVND (reference sequence). The V and J ends lost 5 bases and 10 bases, in that order; junction bases with no gene match: 8. This CDR3 is built from 13 residues. CDR3 DNA sequence: TGTGCCAGTAGTCCCAACAGGGGGCGCGACTACACCTTC. Translated, it gives CASSPNRGRDYTF.

The chain couples TRBV7-8 to TRBJ2-7, with TRBD2 matching over 10 bases. The CDR3 is made up of 15 amino acids. After removal of 5 bases from V and 3 bases from J, the junction contained 7 bases not matched to a gene. The germline V gene encodes CDR1 SGHVS and CDR2 FQNEAQ. As DNA, the CDR3 is TGTGCCAGCAGCCTCGGACTAGCGGATTACTACGAGCAGTACTTC. This sequence encodes CASSLGLADYYEQYF.

The rearrangement joins TRBV7-8 to TRBJ1-3; a weak D match, TRBD1 (6 bases). V dropped 10 bases and J dropped 2 bases, with 12 bases sitting between them. Germline lookup yields CDR1 SGHVS and CDR2 FQNEAQ. The CDR3 has 13 amino acids. The CDR3 DNA sequence: TGTGCCACCAGGGGAGGGACTGGAAACACCATATATTTT. Its protein product is CATRGGTGNTIYF.

The chain recombines TRBV7-2 with TRBJ2-1, with 8 bases that match TRBD2. The CDR3 extends over 16 amino acids. The germline V gene encodes CDR1 SGHTA and CDR2 FQGNSA. The V gene end was trimmed by 5 bases and the J gene end by 5 bases; junction bases not matched to a gene: 11. The CDR3, as DNA: TGTGCCAGCAGCCCTCGACCGGGACTAGTTAACAATGAGCAGTTCTTC. This gives the protein CASSPRPGLVNNEQFF. Full variable domain (outside the CDR3, taken from reference TRBV7-2 and TRBJ2-1): GAGVSQSPSNKVTEKGKDVELRCDPISGHTALYWYRQSLGQGLEFLIYFQGNSAPDKSGLPSDRFSAERTGGSVSTLTIQRTQQEDSAVYLCASSPRPGLVNNEQFFGPGTRLTVL.

The chain carries TRBV6-5 and TRBJ1-3, with 8 bases identical to TRBD1. J lost 6 bases, V lost 4 bases, and 5 bases had no gene match. CDR3 length: 14 amino acids. Germline CDR1 MNHEY, CDR2 SVGAGI. CDR3 sequence: CASSLRQGTNTIYF. Written as DNA, the CDR3 is TGTGCCAGCAGTTTACGACAGGGGACAAACACCATATATTTT.

As regards this clone: Different DNA sequences within this sample yield the same CDR3. The rearrangement links TRBV7-9 to TRBJ2-1, with D uncertain. The CDR3 is made up of 12 amino acids. Trimming pared 3 bases from V and 6 bases from J, leaving 6 bases between. CDR1 SEHNR and CDR2 FQNEAQ come from the germline V gene (reference sequence). The CDR3 region is CASSFEGNEQFF. Written as DNA, the CDR3 is TGTGCCAGCAGCTTTGAAGGCAATGAGCAGTTCTTC.

V is TRBV7-9 and J is TRBJ2-7; tentatively, D is TRBD2 (6 bases). The germline V and J ends were trimmed by 2 bases and 6 bases, with 17 bases remaining between them. CDR3 length: 15 residues. The germline V gene has CDR1 SEHNR and CDR2 FQNEAQ (reference sequence). The CDR3 region has the DNA TGTGCCAGCAGCTTATACGCCGCGGTGGGAGGCGAGCAGTACTTC. Translated: CASSLYAAVGGEQYF. The full variable domain, its missing parts supplied by reference TRBV7-9 and TRBJ2-7, is DTGVSQNPRHKITKRGQNVTFRCDPISEHNRLYWYRQTLGQGPEFLTYFQNEAQLEKSRLLSDRFSAERPKGSFSTLEIQRTEQGDSAMYLCASSLYAAVGGEQYFGPGTRLTVT.

The V gene is TRBV6-1, the J gene TRBJ2-1; no clear D gene. CDR3 size: 13 residues. Germline loops: CDR1 MNHNS, CDR2 SASEGT. Deletions cut 5 bases from V and 4 bases from J, with 9 bases between. The CDR3 protein is CASSFWPYNEQFF. In DNA, the CDR3 is TGTGCCAGCAGTTTTTGGCCTTACAATGAGCAGTTCTTC.

Comment on this clone: Compared with germline, one end of the junction differs, possibly owing to a read error. The V call is TRBV15, the J call TRBJ1-4; 7 bases are a match to TRBD1. CDR1 is LNHNV, CDR2 YYDKDF, per germline (reference sequence). The CDR3 contains 12 residues. The CDR3 reads CATSRTMDRIYF. In DNA, the CDR3 is TGTGCCACCAGCAGGACTATGGACAGGATTTATTTT. Filled out from reference TRBV15 and TRBJ1-4, the complete variable domain reads DAMVIQNPRYQVTQFGKPVTLSCSQTLNHNVMYWYQQKSSQAPKLLFHYYDKDFNNEADTPDNFQSRRPNTSFCFLDIRSPGLGDTAMYLCATSRTMDRIYFGSGTQLSVL.

The chain uses TRBV7-2 and TRBJ2-1; tentatively, D is TRBD2 (5 bases). With 5 bases removed from V and 9 bases from J, the gap between germline ends came to 20 bases. Germline CDR1 reads SGHTA; CDR2 reads FQGNSA. CDR3 length: 15 residues. CDR3 DNA sequence: TGTGCCAGCAGCGCACGCCCTGGGCGTGGAGGTGAGCAGTTCTTC. It yields the protein CASSARPGRGGEQFF.